What follows describes a single T cell receptor (beta chain). The identical CDR3 is also encoded by other nucleotide sequences in the sample. The source of the sample is a study of OX40 agonist ivuxolimab in advanced cancers. The CDR3 consists of 13 residues. Germline V gene lookup returns CDR1 KGHSH and CDR2 LQKENI. V dropped 3 bases and J dropped 2 bases, with 7 bases sitting between them. Repertoires were generated with immunoSEQ multiplex PCR, while TCRdb's copy carries only in-frame clones and drops some. The sample carries about 19,000 clones, about nine tenths recorded once. This chain joins TRBV18 and TRBJ1-1; TRBD1 might be the D (5 bases). The sequenced sample was CD4+ or CD8+ T cells sorted from blood, obtained in a trial of the OX40 agonist ivuxolimab. This receptor was obtained from an adult with an advanced solid tumor such as melanoma, head and neck, liver or kidney cancer. The CDR3 bases are TGTGCCAGCTCACCGGGACTTAACACTGAAGCTTTCTTT. Translation: CASSPGLNTEAFF.